Each of the 16 T cell receptor beta chains below was sequenced from the same sample in a study of T cell responses to AZD1222 COVID-19 vaccine (dated by TCRdb to the early 2020s). Interpreted using the paper, the time point label stands for: about 28 days (+/-7) after the second vaccine dose. Library generation was performed with the immunoSEQ multiplex PCR assay. The immuneACCESS repertoire file appears here via TCRdb, limited to in-frame rearrangements. These files lack a portion of the clones; in checked studies, under half of the deficit traces to unresolved V genes, and the cause of the others is not known. The sample table shows about 140,000 clones, and around 94% are seen once. The biggest ten clones account for about a tenth of the sample. The specimen comprised peripheral blood, sampled 28 days after the second AZD1222 dose. The receptors here all came from an adult who received the AZD1222 COVID-19 vaccine.

This clone is a singleton in its sample. The chain links TRBV29-1 to TRBJ1-4; D might be TRBD1 (6 bases). Germline V gene lookup returns CDR1 SQVTM and CDR2 ANQGSEA. The CDR3 totals 14 residues. Deletions cut 7 bases from V and 2 bases from J, with 14 bases between. For the CDR3, the DNA is TGCAGCGCATCGACAGGAGCCACTAATGAAAAACTGTTTTTT. This translates into CSASTGATNEKLFF.

The count of this clone is one. The rearrangement links TRBV2 to TRBJ2-2; D gene uncertain. V lost 8 bases and J 7 bases, leaving 11 bases between the germline ends. CDR1 and CDR2 from the germline V gene are SNHLY and FYNNEI. There are 12 residues in the CDR3. The CDR3 here is CASDGSDGELFF. The CDR3 DNA sequence: TGTGCCAGCGATGGTTCCGACGGGGAGCTGTTTTTT.

The rearrangement links TRBV29-1 to TRBJ2-3; 7 positions agree with TRBD1. V trimming: 7 bases; J trimming: 2 bases; junction bases outside the gene matches: 18. Germline loops: CDR1 SQVTM, CDR2 ANQGSEA. The CDR3 is made up of 17 amino acids. CDR3 DNA sequence: TGCAGCGGACTCCCCGTCCGGGACAGCGAAAACACAGATACGCAGTATTTT. Translation: CSGLPVRDSENTDTQYF.

The chain employs TRBV12-5 and TRBJ1-2, with 11 positions matching TRBD1. From germline, CDR1 is LGHNT and CDR2 FRNRAP. The CDR3 spans 16 residues. The V and J ends lost 3 bases and 8 bases, in that order; junction bases with no gene match: 11. The CDR3 DNA is TGTGCTAGTGGTTTAGCCCCGGGACAGGGGGTCGGCGGCTACACCTTC. Translated, it gives CASGLAPGQGVGGYTF.

The rearrangement joins TRBV7-2 to TRBJ1-3; the match to TRBD1 covers 9 bases. Germline V gene lookup returns CDR1 SGHTA and CDR2 FQGNSA. The CDR3 consists of 15 residues. V was clipped by 6 bases and J by 8 bases; unmatched bases: 11. The CDR3: CASRLTPTGGDTIYF. The CDR3 DNA follows: TGTGCCAGCAGGCTAACCCCGACAGGGGGGGACACCATATATTTT.

The gene calls are TRBV14 and TRBJ2-1, with TRBD1 matching over 7 bases. The germline CDR1 and CDR2 sequences are SGHDN and FVKESK. The CDR3 loop spans 13 amino acids. After removal of 6 bases from V and 8 bases from J, the junction contained 7 bases not matched to a gene. This CDR3 is CASSSGTVDEQFF. The CDR3 DNA sequence: TGTGCCAGCAGTTCCGGGACAGTCGATGAGCAGTTCTTC.

The CDR3 spells CASSTDRGLAGGNFREQYF. In DNA form, the CDR3 reads TGTGCCAGCAGCACGGACAGGGGACTAGCGGGAGGGAATTTTCGGGAGCAGTACTTC. The chain links TRBV7-2 to TRBJ2-7, with TRBD2 matching over 16 bases. The CDR3 extends over 19 amino acids. V lost 5 bases to trimming and J lost 7 bases; unmatched junction nucleotides: 17. The germline V gene encodes CDR1 SGHTA and CDR2 FQGNSA.

The CDR3 region is CASSIVEGLNQPQHF. In nucleotides, the CDR3 is TGTGCCAGTAGTATAGTGGAAGGTTTGAATCAGCCCCAGCATTTT. V usage is TRBV19 and J usage is TRBJ1-5; D unresolved. The CDR3 is 15 residues long. The germline CDR1 and CDR2 sequences are LNHDA and SQIVND (reference sequence). With 1 base removed from V and 4 bases from J, the gap between germline ends came to 11 bases. The whole variable domain, remainder taken from reference TRBV19 and TRBJ1-5, is DGGITQSPKYLFRKEGQNVTLSCEQNLNHDAMYWYRQDPGQGLRLIYYSQIVNDFQKGDIAEGYSVSREKKESFPLTVTSAQKNPTAFYLCASSIVEGLNQPQHFGDGTRLSIL.

This clone is a singleton in its sample. The chain has TRBV9 and TRBJ1-3, with D unresolved. V gave up 4 bases and J gave up 0 bases, with 11 bases separating them. Germline V gene sequence: CDR1 SGDLS, CDR2 YYNGEE. This CDR3 is 15 amino acids long. CDR3 sequence: CASSSGGSSGNTIYF. CDR3 DNA sequence: TGTGCCAGCAGCTCTGGAGGATCCTCTGGAAACACCATATATTTT.

This clone was seen only once. V is TRBV19 and J is TRBJ1-1; the match to TRBD1 covers 7 bases. Per germline, CDR1 LNHDA and CDR2 SQIVND (reference sequence). Trimming removed 4 bases from V and 0 bases from J; junction bases left unmatched: 2. CDR3 length equals 14 residues. The CDR3 is CASSTGTVNTEAFF. The CDR3 coding sequence is TGTGCCAGTAGTACCGGGACAGTGAACACTGAAGCTTTCTTT.

This clone was picked up one time. The chain links TRBV2 to TRBJ2-4; D is perhaps TRBD2 (5 bases). In germline, CDR1 is SNHLY, CDR2 FYNNEI. V lost 3 bases and J lost 13, with 19 bases in between. CDR3 size: 14 residues. CDR3 sequence: CASSDRVQAGRQYF. The DNA for the CDR3 is TGTGCCAGCAGTGATCGAGTTCAGGCGGGTCGCCAGTACTTC.

The chain employs TRBV18 and TRBJ1-2, with unresolved D. Germline V CDR1 and CDR2: KGHSH, LQKENI. This CDR3 is built from 16 residues. Trimming left V 2 bases short and J 0 bases short, with 13 bases between. Written as DNA, the CDR3 is TGTGCCAGCTCACCAGGTGCCCCTTCCACTAACTATGGCTACACCTTC. Protein sequence: CASSPGAPSTNYGYTF.

The V and J genes are TRBV3-1 (or the pseudogene TRBV3-2) and TRBJ2-2; TRBD2 matches 10 bases. The ends lost 2 bases at V and 4 bases at J; junction bases unmatched: 4. CDR3 size: 16 residues. Germline CDR1 LGHDT, CDR2 YNNKEL (reference sequence). The CDR3 DNA follows: TGTGCCAGCAGCCAATCACTAGCGGGGCCCACCGGGGAGCTGTTTTTT. Amino acids: CASSQSLAGPTGELFF.

This clone came up once. The CDR3 coding sequence is TGTGCCAGCAGTGAAACAGGGACAGGGGTTTTTGGCGACACTGAAGCTTTCTTT. Amino acids: CASSETGTGVFGDTEAFF. The genes are TRBV6-1 and TRBJ1-1; 10 bases fit TRBD1. The CDR3 spans 18 residues. Trimming took 2 bases from V and 3 from J; bases not matched to a gene: 12. Germline-derived CDR1 and CDR2 are MNHNS and SASEGT.

V and J are TRBV12-5 and TRBJ1-1; TRBD1 is a possible D gene (5 bases). The V end lost 1 base, the J end lost 4 bases, and 10 bases lay between the germline ends. CDR1 and CDR2 from the germline V gene are LGHNT and FRNRAP. CDR3 size: 14 residues. The CDR3 here is CASGLARGGTEAFF. The CDR3, as DNA: TGTGCTAGTGGTTTGGCCCGGGGGGGCACTGAAGCTTTCTTT.

The V and J genes are TRBV5-6 and TRBJ2-3; tentative D call: TRBD1 (6 bases). The CDR3 is 15 residues long. Trimming cost V 0 bases and J 6 bases, with 14 bases left between them. Looked up from germline, CDR1 is SGHDT and CDR2 is YYEEEE. The CDR3 DNA is TGTGCCAGCAGCTTGGGTACAGGGCTCCCCGATACGCAGTATTTT. It yields the protein CASSLGTGLPDTQYF.